These 5 T cell receptor beta chains were sequenced from one sample in a study of cytomegalovirus exposure and HLA in healthy donors. Vbeta (60) and Jbeta (13) primers were used in the PCR. Clones were read by immunoSEQ multiplex PCR, and TCRdb kept only the in-frame ones, dropping some. Here the sample table reports roughly 77,000 clones. Sequenced sample: PBMCs. These receptors were taken from a young man in good health and CMV-seronegative.

This chain connects TRBV6-5 to TRBJ1-1; TRBD1 is a possible D gene (6 bases). The CDR3 sequence is 14 residues long. V was trimmed by 5 bases and J by 3 bases, leaving 13 bases between them. Germline values: CDR1 MNHEY, CDR2 SVGAGI. CDR3 DNA sequence: TGTGCCAGCAGTCTTCGGGGGGCCCACACTGAAGCTTTCTTT. Translated, it gives CASSLRGAHTEAFF.

This CDR3 is CASSASVTNEKLFF. The CDR3 nucleotides read TGTGCCAGCAGTGCGTCCGTGACTAATGAAAAACTGTTTTTT. The chain couples TRBV6-5 to TRBJ1-4; no definite D call. The V end lost 5 bases, the J end lost 2 bases, and 9 bases lay between the germline ends. The germline gives CDR1 MNHEY, CDR2 SVGAGI. The CDR3 consists of 14 residues.

This chain uses TRBV18 with TRBJ1-1; 8 bases match TRBD1. J lost 7 bases, V lost 1 base, and 2 bases had no gene match. The CDR3 consists of 13 residues. Germline V gene sequence: CDR1 KGHSH, CDR2 LQKENI. CDR3 residues: CASSPQQGGEAFF. The CDR3, as DNA: TGTGCCAGCTCACCACAACAGGGGGGTGAAGCTTTCTTT.

The V gene is TRBV4-3, the J gene TRBJ2-1; no clear D. Germline V gene lookup returns CDR1 LGHNA and CDR2 YSLEER. With 0 bases removed from V and 6 bases from J, the gap between germline ends came to 6 bases. The CDR3 consists of 13 residues. This chain's CDR3 is CASSQDFVNEQFF. In DNA form, the CDR3 reads TGCGCCAGCAGCCAAGATTTCGTCAATGAGCAGTTCTTC.

The chain recombines TRBV7-3 with TRBJ1-1; D ambiguous. The CDR3 loop spans 16 amino acids. V lost 4 bases and J lost 0, with 15 bases in between. Looked up from germline, CDR1 is SGHTA and CDR2 is FQGTGA. The CDR3 DNA sequence: TGTGCCAGCAGCTCCGAACTCTTAACCCTGAACACTGAAGCTTTCTTT. The encoded protein is CASSSELLTLNTEAFF.